These 7 T cell receptor beta chains were all obtained from the same sample, sequenced in a study of cytomegalovirus exposure and HLA in healthy donors. Both 60 Vbeta primers and 13 Jbeta primers went into the PCR. Libraries were prepared by immunoSEQ multiplex PCR; TCRdb keeps only in-frame clonotypes and omits some of them. The sample has roughly 160,000 clones; approximately 75% are singletons. The sample consisted of PBMCs. The source is a man between 45 and 60 years old in good health and CMV-seropositive.

The chain uses TRBV6-4 and TRBJ2-7; 12 nucleotides line up with TRBD2. Germline trimming cut 11 bases from V and 7 bases from J; bases unmatched to any gene: 6. The CDR3 contains 12 residues. The germline V gene encodes CDR1 MRHNA and CDR2 SNTAGT. The CDR3: CAGPGLAGEQYF. The CDR3 coding sequence is TGTGCCGGCCCGGGACTAGCGGGTGAGCAGTACTTC.

The CDR3 nucleotides are TGCGCCAGCCGGCTCCCCGGGGATAATTCACCCCTCCACTTT. Amino acids: CASRLPGDNSPLHF. The J gene is TRBJ1-6, the V gene TRBV5-1; D not certain. The germline V and J ends were trimmed by 7 bases and 5 bases, with 13 bases remaining between them. CDR1 and CDR2 from the germline V gene are SGHRS and YFSETQ. CDR3 length: 14 amino acids.

On this clone itself: This sample includes further DNA sequences coding for the same CDR3. V is TRBV5-1 and J is TRBJ2-7; TRBD1 agrees at 7 bases. The V and J ends lost 5 bases and 3 bases, in that order; junction bases with no gene match: 5. The CDR3 length is 13 residues. Per germline, CDR1 SGHRS and CDR2 YFSETQ. CDR3 residues: CASSRDSFYEQYF. CDR3 nucleotides: TGCGCCAGCAGTCGGGACAGCTTCTACGAGCAGTACTTC.

The V and J genes are TRBV9 and TRBJ1-2; D possibly corresponds to TRBD1 (6 bases). Trimming cost V 0 bases and J 5 bases, with 14 bases left between them. Germline lookup yields CDR1 SGDLS and CDR2 YYNGEE. The CDR3 is 15 residues long. The CDR3 sequence is CASSVDGRGKYGYTF. As DNA, the CDR3 is TGTGCCAGCAGCGTAGATGGCAGGGGTAAATATGGCTACACCTTC.

This chain uses TRBV15 with TRBJ2-1; TRBD1 matches at 7 bases. V was pared by 4 bases and J by 5 bases, with 14 bases of the junction left unmatched. The CDR3 extends over 17 amino acids. Germline assignment: CDR1 LNHNV and CDR2 YYDKDF (reference sequence). The DNA of the CDR3 is TGTGCCACCAGCACATTCCGCACCCGGGACAGCCACAATGAGCAGTTCTTC. It specifies CATSTFRTRDSHNEQFF.

This chain joins TRBV30 and TRBJ2-1; 10 positions match TRBD2. The CDR3 runs to 15 residues. With 5 bases clipped from V and 3 bases from J, the junction kept 7 bases outside the gene matches. Germline values: CDR1 GTSNPN, CDR2 SVGIG (reference sequence). As DNA, the CDR3 is TGTGCCTGGGGTCCCGGGACTAGCGACTACAATGAGCAGTTCTTC. As protein: CAWGPGTSDYNEQFF.

The rearrangement links TRBV9 to TRBJ2-3, with no clear D. The CDR3 runs 13 residues. Trimming removed 2 bases at V and 6 bases at J, with 10 bases between. Germline CDR1 SGDLS, CDR2 YYNGEE. The CDR3 spells CASSVQSYDTQYF. In nucleotides, the CDR3 is TGTGCCAGCAGCGTTCAGTCGTATGATACGCAGTATTTT.